The rows below give T cell receptor beta chains drawn from one sample of a study of OX40 agonist ivuxolimab in advanced cancers. Using immunoSEQ multiplex PCR, the repertoire was profiled, and TCRdb retains in-frame clones only, with some absent. Of 65,000 to 75,000 clones in the sample, 85% were seen once. This sample comprised CD4+ or CD8+ T cells sorted from blood, obtained in a trial of the OX40 agonist ivuxolimab. Receptors originate from an adult with an advanced solid tumor such as melanoma, head and neck, liver or kidney cancer. The CDR3 runs from the conserved cysteine through the conserved F or W. A D gene is named only where the DNA matches it firmly. Part of the rows lack a size; the others show once, few, many or a class for expanded clones.

d_gene	v_gene	j_gene	abundance	CDR3aa	CDR3nt
.	TRBV7-9	TRBJ1-3	.	CASSPRGRSGNTIYF	TGTGCCAGCAGCCCCAGGGGCCGCTCTGGAAACACCATATATTTT
.	TRBV7-9	TRBJ1-1	.	CASSPTQGSGTEAFF	TGTGCCAGCAGCCCAACCCAGGGATCTGGCACTGAAGCTTTCTTT
.	TRBV11-2	TRBJ2-3	.	CASSLGTGGDTQYF	TGTGCCAGCAGCTTGGGGACTGGGGGGGATACGCAGTATTTT
.	TRBV29-1	TRBJ2-1	.	CSVWEGTYYNEQFF	TGCAGCGTGTGGGAAGGGACTTACTACAATGAGCAGTTCTTC
.	TRBV4-1	TRBJ2-2	.	CASSFPTLGINTGELFF	TGCGCCAGCAGCTTTCCAACACTAGGCATAAACACCGGGGAGCTGTTTTTT
.	TRBV29-1	TRBJ2-6	.	CSVDDQGANVLTF	TGCAGCGTTGATGATCAAGGCGCCAACGTCCTGACTTTC
TRBD1	TRBV18	TRBJ2-7	.	CASSETGGLYEQYF	TGTGCCAGCTCAGAAACAGGGGGCCTTTACGAGCAGTACTTC
TRBD1	TRBV7-2	TRBJ2-7	.	CASSLARGQGMNEQYF	TGTGCCAGCAGCTTAGCGAGAGGACAGGGGATGAACGAGCAGTACTTC
.	TRBV6-6	TRBJ2-7	once	CASRSTTGTYEQYF	TGTGCCAGCAGATCCACGACAGGAACCTACGAGCAGTACTTC
TRBD1	TRBV4-1	TRBJ1-5	.	CASSRTPGQGAQPQHF	TGCGCCAGCAGCCGCACCCCGGGACAGGGGGCCCAGCCCCAGCATTTT
.	TRBV5-4	TRBJ2-7	.	CASSSGSTSYEQYF	TGTGCCAGCAGCTCCGGGAGTACGTCCTACGAGCAGTACTTC
.	TRBV27	TRBJ2-5	.	CASVPLGIGDETQYF	TGTGCCAGCGTCCCTCTGGGGATAGGCGACGAGACCCAGTACTTC
.	TRBV7-2	TRBJ2-7	.	CASSLAGDGTYEQYF	TGTGCCAGCAGCTTAGCGGGGGACGGGACCTACGAGCAGTACTTC
TRBD2	TRBV28	TRBJ2-5	.	CASRLAETQYF	TGTGCCAGCAGACTAGCGGAGACCCAGTACTTC
.	TRBV11-3	TRBJ1-2	.	CASSYRGGSDYGYTF	TGTGCCAGCAGCTACCGTGGAGGGAGTGACTATGGCTACACCTTC
.	TRBV7-9	TRBJ1-6	few	CASSLALSPLHF	TGTGCCAGCAGCTTAGCGTTATCACCCCTCCACTTT
.	TRBV12-5	TRBJ1-2	.	CASGLGTDFYGYTF	TGTGCTAGTGGTCTAGGGACGGACTTCTATGGCTACACCTTC
TRBD2	TRBV11-3	TRBJ2-3	.	CASSSSGRPDTQYF	TGTGCCAGCAGCTCTAGCGGGAGACCAGATACGCAGTATTTT
TRBD2	TRBV18	TRBJ2-1	.	CASSPRSGAYYNEQFF	TGTGCCAGCTCACCACGAAGCGGGGCATACTACAATGAGCAGTTCTTC
.	TRBV13	TRBJ1-1	.	CASSSSRGGSEAFF	TGTGCCAGCAGCTCTTCGAGGGGGGGCTCTGAAGCTTTCTTT
.	TRBV7-6	TRBJ2-2	.	CASSLGSGTLNTGELFF	TGTGCCAGCAGCTTAGGGTCCGGGACACTTAACACCGGGGAGCTGTTTTTT
.	TRBV5-1	TRBJ2-6	.	CASSLMAGPGANVLTF	TGCGCCAGCAGCTTGATGGCGGGTCCTGGGGCCAACGTCCTGACTTTC
.	TRBV11-3	TRBJ2-7	.	CASSLNRVEQYF	TGTGCCAGCAGCTTAAATCGGGTGGAGCAGTACTTC
.	TRBV5-1	TRBJ1-1	.	CASSTQQGTTEAFF	TGCGCCAGCAGCACCCAACAGGGTACCACTGAAGCTTTCTTT
.	TRBV6-5	TRBJ1-1	.	CASSPTQNTEAFF	TGTGCCAGCAGTCCGACACAGAACACTGAAGCTTTCTTT
.	TRBV6-5	TRBJ1-5	.	CASNPTGFNQPQHF	TGTGCCAGCAATCCAACAGGCTTCAATCAGCCCCAGCATTTT
.	TRBV5-8	TRBJ2-2	.	CASSANRVGELFF	TGTGCCAGCAGCGCCAACAGGGTAGGGGAGCTGTTTTTT
.	TRBV18	TRBJ1-3	few	CASSPRLVDTIYF	TGTGCCAGCTCACCAAGGCTCGTGGACACCATATATTTT
TRBD2	TRBV5-1	TRBJ2-1	.	CASTKEGLADNEQFF	TGCGCCAGCACGAAGGAGGGACTAGCGGACAATGAGCAGTTCTTC
.	TRBV5-4	TRBJ1-1	few	CASSPVASNSEAFF	TGTGCCAGCAGCCCGGTGGCCAGTAACTCTGAAGCTTTCTTT
.	TRBV5-4	TRBJ1-2	.	CASSPPAGPTNFYGYTF	TGTGCCAGCAGCCCCCCGGCAGGGCCAACTAACTTCTATGGCTACACCTTC